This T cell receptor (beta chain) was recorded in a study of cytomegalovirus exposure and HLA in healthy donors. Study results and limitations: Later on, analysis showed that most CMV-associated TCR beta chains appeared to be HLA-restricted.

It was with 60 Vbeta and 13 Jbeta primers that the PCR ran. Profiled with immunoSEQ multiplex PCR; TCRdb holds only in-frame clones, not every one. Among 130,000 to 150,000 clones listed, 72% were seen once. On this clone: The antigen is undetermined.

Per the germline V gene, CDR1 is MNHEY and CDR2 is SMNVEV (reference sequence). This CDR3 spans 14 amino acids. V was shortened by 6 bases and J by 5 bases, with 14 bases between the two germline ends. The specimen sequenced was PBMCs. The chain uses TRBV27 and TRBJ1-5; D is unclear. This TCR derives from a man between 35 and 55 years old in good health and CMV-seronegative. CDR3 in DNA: TGTGCCAGCAGGGAGACGGGATGGGATCAGCCCCAGCATTTT. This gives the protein CASRETGWDQPQHF.